This TCR beta chain was identified in a study of long-term antiretroviral therapy in people with HIV. Version v3.0 of the immunoSEQ assay was performed at survey level. TCRdb's table, derived via immunoSEQ multiplex PCR, lists solely in-frame clones and lacks some. Of tens of thousands of clones in the sample, around four fifths were seen once. About this clone: The antigen is undetermined.

Findings and limits, study-wide: Therapy changes, viral resistance and ART adherence were not documented in the available data.

Between the trimmed V and J ends, which lost 0 bases and 2 bases, there was a span of 13 bases. This CDR3 comprises 16 residues. CDR1 and CDR2 from the germline V gene are SGHRS and YFSETQ. The sample consisted of unsorted PBMCs, taken 5.9 years after starting antiretroviral therapy. This chain uses TRBV5-1 with TRBJ2-3; unclear D gene. This sequence originates from a man aged 25 to 40 with HIV. In DNA, the CDR3 is TGCGCCAGCAGCTTGGCCGTGGCAGCCTCCACAGATACGCAGTATTTT. It translates to CASSLAVAASTDTQYF.